A single sample is the source of the 9 T cell receptor beta chains below, sequenced in a study of T cell changes during pregnancy in multiple sclerosis. Generated by immunoSEQ multiplex PCR, the TCRdb table keeps only in-frame clones and is missing some. The profile covers tens of thousands of clones, with roughly 94% appearing a single time and roughly 1.4% taken by the ten largest. This sample comprised peripheral blood, obtained before pregnancy. The origin of the receptors is a female donor with multiple sclerosis, enrolled in a pregnancy study.

DNA for the CDR3: TGTGCCAGCAGCGTAGATCAATTGGGCCTCGAGGGATCGCACTATGGCTACACCTTC. Its protein is CASSVDQLGLEGSHYGYTF. This chain connects TRBV9 to TRBJ1-2; D not resolved. CDR1 SGDLS and CDR2 YYNGEE come from the germline V gene. V shed 0 bases and J shed 3 bases, with 24 bases lying between them. The length of the CDR3 is 19 residues.

The chain links TRBV6-1 to TRBJ1-5; tentatively, D is TRBD1 (6 bases). The germline V gene encodes CDR1 MNHNS and CDR2 SASEGT. V shed 10 bases and J shed 0 bases, with 16 bases lying between them. This CDR3 contains 15 residues. The CDR3 loop reads CATDSRGHSNQPQHF. The CDR3 bases are TGTGCCACAGATTCCCGGGGACATAGCAATCAGCCCCAGCATTTT.

The genes are TRBV2 and TRBJ1-3, with TRBD1 as a possible D gene (5 bases). Germline CDR1 and CDR2: SNHLY and FYNNEI. The length of the CDR3 is 15 residues. Trimming shortened V by 3 bases and J by 4 bases, and 13 bases separated the two germline ends. CDR3 amino acids: CASSEGTRGGNTIYF. CDR3 nucleotide sequence: TGTGCCAGCAGTGAGGGGACTCGCGGCGGAAACACCATATATTTT.

This clone was seen a single time. The chain joins TRBV4-1 to TRBJ2-3, with D unclear. CDR1 is MGHRA and CDR2 is YSYEKL in the germline V gene. Trimming took 1 base from V and 4 from J, leaving 3 bases between them. The CDR3 is 12 residues long. As DNA, the CDR3 is TGCGCCAGCAGCCAAGGGCCAGATACGCAGTATTTT. This sequence encodes CASSQGPDTQYF.

CDR3 residues: CASQGLNYGYTF. The CDR3 nucleotides are TGTGCCAGCCAGGGTCTTAACTATGGCTACACCTTC. This chain connects TRBV2 to TRBJ1-2; a possible D gene is TRBD1 (5 bases). The CDR3 length is 12 residues. Germline V lookup: CDR1 SNHLY, CDR2 FYNNEI. Trimming took off 8 bases at V and 1 base at J, with 8 bases between the two ends.

This rearrangement joins TRBV5-1 to TRBJ2-1; the D gene is possibly TRBD1 (6 bases). The length of the CDR3 is 16 residues. Trimming took off 0 bases at V and 7 bases at J, with 17 bases between the two ends. Germline values: CDR1 SGHRS, CDR2 YFSETQ. CDR3 sequence (DNA): TGCGCCAGCAGCTTGGTTGTAGGGACATTCGGGAATGAGCAGTTCTTC. Amino acids: CASSLVVGTFGNEQFF.

J is TRBJ1-1 and V is TRBV4-1, with D perhaps matching TRBD1 (5 bases). The CDR3 has 13 amino acids. Trimming removed 4 bases at V and 0 bases at J, with 6 bases between. Looked up from germline, CDR1 is MGHRA and CDR2 is YSYEKL. The CDR3 nucleotides are TGCGCCAGCAGCCGGACACTGAACACTGAAGCTTTCTTT. Encoded protein: CASSRTLNTEAFF.

Only a few counts were recorded for this clone. The V and J genes are TRBV5-4 and TRBJ1-2; the match to TRBD1 covers 8 bases. Germline CDR1 SGHNT, CDR2 YYREEE (reference sequence). The CDR3 runs 14 residues. V was pared by 4 bases and J by 6 bases, with 8 bases of the junction left unmatched. The CDR3 DNA is TGTGCCAGCAGCGGCAATCAGGGGGCAAATGGCTACACCTTC. Its protein is CASSGNQGANGYTF.

The genes are TRBV6-1 and TRBJ1-5, with TRBD1 matching over 9 bases. With V trimmed by 9 bases and J by 4 bases, 7 bases remained unmatched. The CDR3 totals 14 residues. Germline V lookup: CDR1 MNHNS, CDR2 SASEGT. In nucleotides, the CDR3 is TGTGCCAGTAACCGGGACAGGGTTAATCAGCCCCAGCATTTT. This codes for CASNRDRVNQPQHF.